The T cell receptor beta chain described here comes from a study of T-cell reconstitution after alpha-beta-depleted transplantation in children. The TCRbeta library was prepared with unique molecular identifiers. MiXCR, applied by TCRdb to the PCR reads, yields one record per CDR3 protein. The sample gives over 550,000 distinct CDR3 sequences, about 11% of which show up once; 4% is in the top ten. This clonotype was observed a handful of times. The length of the CDR3 is 17 residues. CDR1 and CDR2 from the germline V gene are SGHAT and FQNNGV. Trimming pared 0 bases from V and 3 bases from J, leaving 14 bases between.

Sequenced material: PBMCs from the stem cell graft donor, taken from the stem cell graft. This receptor was taken from a human donor who donated a stem cell graft to a child with acute myeloid leukemia. The rearrangement joins TRBV11-2 to TRBJ1-4, with D tentatively TRBD1 (5 bases). For the CDR3, the DNA is TGTGCCAGCAGCTTAGAACCGTTACGGACACCTAATGAAAAACTGTTTTTT. It yields the protein CASSLEPLRTPNEKLFF.